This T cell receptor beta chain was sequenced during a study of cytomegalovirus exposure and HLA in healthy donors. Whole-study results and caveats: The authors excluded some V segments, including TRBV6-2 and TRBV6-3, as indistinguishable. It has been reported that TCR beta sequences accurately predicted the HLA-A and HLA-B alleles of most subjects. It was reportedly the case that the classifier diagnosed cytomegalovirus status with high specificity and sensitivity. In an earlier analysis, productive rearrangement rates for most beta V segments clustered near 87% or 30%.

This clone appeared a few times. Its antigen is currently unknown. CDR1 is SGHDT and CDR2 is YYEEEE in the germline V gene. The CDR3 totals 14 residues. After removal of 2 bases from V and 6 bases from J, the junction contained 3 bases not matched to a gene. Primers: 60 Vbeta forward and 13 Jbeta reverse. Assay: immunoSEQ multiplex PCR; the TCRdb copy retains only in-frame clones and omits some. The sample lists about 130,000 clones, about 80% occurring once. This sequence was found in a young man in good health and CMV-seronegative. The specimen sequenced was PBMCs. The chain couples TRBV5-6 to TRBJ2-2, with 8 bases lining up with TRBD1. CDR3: CASSLVQGAGELFF. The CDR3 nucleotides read TGTGCCAGCAGCTTAGTACAGGGGGCCGGGGAGCTGTTTTTT.